This TCR beta chain was recorded in a study of early T cells in non-severe SARS-CoV-2 infection. The overall study: The chains were unpaired, and the sequenced material was bulk RNA from unsorted whole blood.

Findings and caveats of the study: The VDJdb matching leaned toward anti-spike CD8 responses and overlooked private and CD4 specificities.

J was trimmed by 10 bases and V by 6 bases; bases with no gene match: 10. This CDR3 has 13 amino acids. From germline, CDR1 is MNHEY and CDR2 SVGAGI. The TCR library protocol attached unique molecular identifiers to the individual cDNA molecules. TCRdb reprocessed the 5' RACE reads via MiXCR and lists one record per CDR3 protein. Of under 45,000 distinct CDR3 sequences in the sample, more than 4.5% were seen once. Concerning this clonotype: Its specificity is unknown.

The sequence came from an adult who was a healthcare worker with PCR-confirmed SARS-CoV-2 infection or an uninfected control (not recorded which). The sequencing here drew on whole blood, taken at baseline. This chain joins TRBV6-5 and TRBJ1-1, with 8 bases identical to TRBD1. In DNA, the CDR3 is TGTGCCAGCAGATACAGGGGGAAGGAGGGAGCTTTCTTT. Translated, it gives CASRYRGKEGAFF.